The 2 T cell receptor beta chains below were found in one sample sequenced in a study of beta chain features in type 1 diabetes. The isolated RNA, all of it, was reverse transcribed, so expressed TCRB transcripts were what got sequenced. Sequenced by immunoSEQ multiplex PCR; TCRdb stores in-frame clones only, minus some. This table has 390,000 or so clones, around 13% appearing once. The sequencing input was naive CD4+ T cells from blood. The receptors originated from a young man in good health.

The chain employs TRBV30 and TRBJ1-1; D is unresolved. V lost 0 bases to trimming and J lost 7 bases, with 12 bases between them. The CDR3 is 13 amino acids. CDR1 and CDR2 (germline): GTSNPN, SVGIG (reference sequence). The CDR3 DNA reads TGTGCCTGGAGTGTATTGACGCAAGGTGAAGCTTTCTTT. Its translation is CAWSVLTQGEAFF.

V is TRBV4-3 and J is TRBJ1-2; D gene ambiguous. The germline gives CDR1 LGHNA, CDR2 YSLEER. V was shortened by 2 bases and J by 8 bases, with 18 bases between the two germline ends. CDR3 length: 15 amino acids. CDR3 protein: CASSQQMLGAGGYTF. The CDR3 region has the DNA TGCGCCAGCAGCCAACAAATGTTGGGTGCTGGGGGCTACACCTTC.